The 13 T cell receptor beta chains given below trace back to one sample, sequenced in a study of blood T cell repertoires in COVID-19. Profiled with immunoSEQ multiplex PCR; TCRdb holds only in-frame clones, not every one. This repertoire shows 180,000 or so clones, approximately 90% found once; its top ten account for about 0.77%. The source material was PBMCs or T cells enriched from blood (not recorded which). The receptor source for this set is a woman aged 18-29 years who had recovered from COVID-19.

This chain links TRBV28 with TRBJ2-3; 10 bases line up with TRBD1. V was clipped by 3 bases and J by 1 base; unmatched bases: 1. Germline CDR1 reads MDHEN; CDR2 reads SYDVKM. This CDR3 has 15 amino acids. CDR3 nucleotides: TGTGCCAGCAGTTTGGGGACAGGGGGCACAGATACGCAGTATTTT. It codes for CASSLGTGGTDTQYF.

The gene calls are TRBV2 and TRBJ2-7; D might be TRBD2 (6 bases). CDR3 length: 15 residues. V lost 2 bases, J lost 4 bases, and 15 bases lay in between. Germline CDR1 and CDR2: SNHLY and FYNNEI. The CDR3 loop is CASSENRGSGYEQYF. CDR3 bases: TGTGCCAGCAGTGAAAATCGGGGGAGTGGGTACGAGCAGTACTTC.

This clone was recorded once. This sequence joins TRBV7-8 and TRBJ2-7; maybe TRBD1 (6 bases). V lost 2 bases and J 1 base, leaving 12 bases between the germline ends. The germline gives CDR1 SGHVS, CDR2 FQNEAQ. This CDR3 is 15 amino acids long. CDR3 coding DNA: TGTGCCAGCAGCTTACGACAGGAGCCTTCCTACGAGCAGTACTTC. This sequence encodes CASSLRQEPSYEQYF.

This rearrangement joins TRBV7-9 to TRBJ2-5; tentative D call: TRBD2 (5 bases). The CDR3 length is 18 residues. From germline, CDR1 is SEHNR and CDR2 FQNEAQ (reference sequence). V shed 4 bases and J shed 2 bases, with 23 bases lying between them. As DNA, the CDR3 is TGTGCCAGCAGCTCTGGAGAGGGAAAGAGAAGCCTACAAGAGACCCAGTACTTC. It translates to CASSSGEGKRSLQETQYF.

This rearrangement joins TRBV6-5 to TRBJ2-3; 8 nucleotides line up with TRBD2. The germline CDR1 and CDR2 sequences are MNHEY and SVGAGI. With V trimmed by 6 bases and J by 2 bases, 4 bases remained unmatched. The CDR3 runs to 14 residues. The DNA for the CDR3 is TGTGCCAGCAGCGCGGGGGGAACCACAGATACGCAGTATTTT. It codes for CASSAGGTTDTQYF.

The V and J genes are TRBV4-3 and TRBJ2-1; 12 bases match TRBD1. The CDR3 covers 16 residues. The germline V gene encodes CDR1 LGHNA and CDR2 YSLEER. The V segment lost 4 bases and the J segment 4 bases; nucleotides outside the gene matches: 5. For the CDR3, the DNA is TGCGCCAGCAGCCCTTTGGGACAGGGGGCTTACAATGAGCAGTTCTTC. Protein sequence: CASSPLGQGAYNEQFF.

The J gene is TRBJ2-3, the V gene TRBV9; D is possibly TRBD2 (7 bases). The CDR3 extends over 18 amino acids. V gave up 0 bases and J gave up 0 bases, with 17 bases separating them. Germline loops: CDR1 SGDLS, CDR2 YYNGEE. The CDR3: CASSVGFKGGRSTDTQYF. For the CDR3, the DNA is TGTGCCAGCAGCGTAGGGTTTAAGGGGGGGAGGAGCACAGATACGCAGTATTTT.

This clone was seen only once. The rearrangement uses TRBV4-1 and TRBJ2-2; tentative D call: TRBD1 (6 bases). The germline V gene has CDR1 MGHRA and CDR2 YSYEKL. This CDR3 region has 15 residues. V shed 5 bases and J shed 1 base, with 11 bases lying between them. CDR3 in amino acids: CASSIDRKNTGELFF. The CDR3 nucleotides read TGCGCCAGCAGCATCGACAGGAAGAACACCGGGGAGCTGTTTTTT.

This sequence joins TRBV27 and TRBJ1-2; 8 bases line up with TRBD1. The V gene's germline CDR1 is MNHEY and CDR2 SMNVEV (reference sequence). Trimming cost V 4 bases and J 8 bases; bases outside gene matches: 9. CDR3 length: 14 amino acids. This chain's CDR3 is CASSSGTGMGGYTF. The CDR3 DNA reads TGTGCCAGCAGTTCCGGGACAGGAATGGGCGGCTACACCTTC.

The chain recombines TRBV7-2 with TRBJ1-5; D is unresolved. V gave up 3 bases and J gave up 6 bases, with 6 bases separating them. This CDR3 spans 12 amino acids. CDR1 and CDR2 from the germline V gene are SGHTA and FQGNSA. The DNA of the CDR3 is TGTGCCAGCAGCTTGAGTCCTCAGCCCCAGCATTTT. This translates into CASSLSPQPQHF.

V is TRBV19 and J is TRBJ1-1; the match to TRBD1 covers 10 bases. Germline V CDR1 and CDR2: LNHDA, SQIVND (reference sequence). This CDR3 has 12 residues. Trimming at V came to 8 bases and at J to 3 bases, leaving 0 bases not matched to a gene. CDR3 residues: CASGQGDTEAFF. For the CDR3, the DNA is TGTGCCAGTGGACAGGGGGACACTGAAGCTTTCTTT. The variable domain in full, with the rest retrieved from reference TRBV19 and TRBJ1-1, is DGGITQSPKYLFRKEGQNVTLSCEQNLNHDAMYWYRQDPGQGLRLIYYSQIVNDFQKGDIAEGYSVSREKKESFPLTVTSAQKNPTAFYLCASGQGDTEAFFGQGTRLTVV.

The rearrangement uses TRBV5-4 and TRBJ1-2, with 10 positions matching TRBD1. CDR1 and CDR2 (germline): SGHNT, YYREEE (reference sequence). V trimming: 0 bases; J trimming: 5 bases; junction bases outside the gene matches: 10. The length of the CDR3 is 17 residues. The CDR3 DNA reads as TGTGCCAGCAGCTTGGGGGGAGACAGGGGGCAAGGATATGGCTACACCTTC. Translation: CASSLGGDRGQGYGYTF.

The chain employs TRBV28 and TRBJ2-1; 7 bases agree with TRBD2. Germline CDR1 and CDR2: MDHEN and SYDVKM. V shed 5 bases, J shed 0 bases, and the junction held 4 bases outside the gene matches. This CDR3 has 15 amino acids. The CDR3 coding sequence is TGTGCCAGCAGTCCCCAGCGGGGCTCCTACAATGAGCAGTTCTTC. It translates to CASSPQRGSYNEQFF.